These 27 T cell receptor beta chains originate from one sample sequenced in a study of control samples from healthy donors and cancer patients. Only in-frame clones appear in the TCRdb table, and some are missing; sequencing was by immunoSEQ multiplex PCR. The table includes 60,000 to 70,000 clones, roughly 85% detected once. Material: blood. These TCRs come from a man aged 35 to 55 in good health.

The chain recombines TRBV12-3 or TRBV12-4 with TRBJ1-1; no clear D. The V end was cut by 6 bases, the J end by 4 bases, with 12 bases between. This CDR3 is built from 13 residues. CDR3 loop: CASSLGFSTEAFF. The CDR3 DNA reads TGTGCCAGCAGCCTCGGGTTCTCCACTGAAGCTTTCTTT.

In DNA form, the CDR3 reads TGTGCCAGCTCACAGGGGGCAATAGATACGCAGTATTTT. Encoded protein: CASSQGAIDTQYF. The gene calls are TRBV18 and TRBJ2-3; 7 bases are a match to TRBD1. V lost 4 bases and J lost 5; bases outside the gene matches: 3. Germline values: CDR1 KGHSH, CDR2 LQKENI. This CDR3 spans 13 amino acids.

The J gene is TRBJ1-1, the V gene TRBV4-3; TRBD1 might be the D (5 bases). Germline CDR1 LGHNA, CDR2 YSLEER. Trimming pared 1 base from V and 4 bases from J, leaving 10 bases between. This CDR3 contains 14 residues. CDR3 coding DNA: TGCGCCAGCAGCCAAGTCTCGGGGGGCACTGAAGCTTTCTTT. It translates to CASSQVSGGTEAFF.

The V gene is TRBV18, the J gene TRBJ2-2; TRBD2 matches at 13 bases. V dropped 6 bases and J dropped 4; count of bases not matched to a gene: 5. CDR1 is KGHSH, CDR2 LQKENI, per germline. CDR3 length equals 16 residues. This chain's CDR3 is CASSPGLAGPTGELFF. Written as DNA, the CDR3 is TGTGCCAGCTCGCCGGGACTAGCGGGACCCACCGGGGAGCTGTTTTTT.

This clone appeared a single time. The V and J genes are TRBV7-8 and TRBJ2-3; D is ambiguous. Germline V gene lookup returns CDR1 SGHVS and CDR2 FQNEAQ. The CDR3 runs to 14 residues. Trimming shortened V by 5 bases and J by 1 base, and 10 bases separated the two germline ends. CDR3 bases: TGTGCCAGCAGCGCTTTATCGGGCACAGATACGCAGTATTTT. It yields the protein CASSALSGTDTQYF. Full variable domain (missing parts from reference TRBV7-8 and TRBJ2-3): GAGVSQSPRYKVAKRGQDVALRCDPISGHVSLFWYQQALGQGPEFLTYFQNEAQLDKSGLPSDRFFAERPEGSVSTLKIQRTQQEDSAVYLCASSALSGTDTQYFGPGTRLTVL.

This sequence joins TRBV27 and TRBJ2-5, with TRBD2 identical over 14 bases. There are 15 residues in the CDR3. Germline trimming cut 5 bases from V and 6 bases from J; bases unmatched to any gene: 5. Germline V CDR1 and CDR2: MNHEY, SMNVEV (reference sequence). The CDR3: CASSRGLAGEKTQYF. The CDR3, as DNA: TGTGCCAGCAGTAGGGGACTAGCGGGAGAGAAGACCCAGTACTTC.

The J gene is TRBJ2-7, the V gene TRBV27; D is possibly TRBD2 (6 bases). The germline gives CDR1 MNHEY, CDR2 SMNVEV (reference sequence). This CDR3 region has 15 residues. V lost 2 bases to trimming and J lost 3 bases, with 14 bases between them. Here the CDR3 reads CASSLGRGELYEQYF. DNA of the CDR3: TGTGCCAGCAGTTTAGGGCGCGGGGAGCTCTACGAGCAGTACTTC.

The genes are TRBV6-6 and TRBJ1-3; a possible D gene is TRBD1 (5 bases). CDR1 is MNHNY, CDR2 SVGAGI, per germline (reference sequence). The ends were cut back, 7 bases at V and 6 bases at J, with 16 bases in the middle. This CDR3 has 14 residues. The CDR3 loop is CASKEGRAENTIYF. CDR3 DNA: TGTGCCAGCAAGGAGGGCAGGGCGGAAAACACCATATATTTT.

This clone was counted only a few times. The CDR3 bases are TGTGCCAGCAGTTGGGCTGGCGGGGGGCCGGGGACCCAGTACTTC. Its protein product is CASSWAGGGPGTQYF. The J gene is TRBJ2-5, the V gene TRBV6-5, with 8 positions matching TRBD2. The V segment lost 4 bases and the J segment 7 bases; nucleotides outside the gene matches: 11. This CDR3 has 15 amino acids. The germline CDR1 and CDR2 sequences are MNHEY and SVGAGI.

The genes are TRBV7-9 and TRBJ2-1; D is perhaps TRBD1 (6 bases). CDR1 SEHNR and CDR2 FQNEAQ come from the germline V gene (reference sequence). The CDR3 covers 14 residues. V lost 4 bases to trimming and J lost 8 bases, with 15 bases between them. The chain's CDR3 is CASSSTRGGDEQFF. The CDR3 DNA sequence: TGTGCCAGCAGCTCAACCAGGGGTGGAGATGAGCAGTTCTTC. Full variable domain (remainder filled in from reference TRBV7-9 and TRBJ2-1): DTGVSQNPRHKITKRGQNVTFRCDPISEHNRLYWYRQTLGQGPEFLTYFQNEAQLEKSRLLSDRFSAERPKGSFSTLEIQRTEQGDSAMYLCASSSTRGGDEQFFGPGTRLTVL.

The V gene is TRBV28, the J gene TRBJ1-1; 9 bases match TRBD1. The CDR3 length is 13 residues. After removal of 6 bases from V and 11 bases from J, the junction contained 10 bases not matched to a gene. CDR1 and CDR2 (germline): MDHEN, SYDVKM. CDR3 in DNA: TGTGCCAGCAGCACACAGGGGGCGGGGAGCGCTTTCTTT. This encodes CASSTQGAGSAFF.

The CDR3 sequence is CASSLDGQGAVNYGYTF. CDR3 nucleotide sequence: TGTGCCAGCAGCTTAGATGGACAGGGGGCGGTGAACTATGGCTACACCTTC. The chain recombines TRBV11-3 with TRBJ1-2; 11 positions match TRBD1. The V and J ends lost 0 bases and 2 bases, in that order; junction bases with no gene match: 5. The CDR3 covers 17 residues. The V gene's germline CDR1 is SGHNT and CDR2 YENEEA. Full variable domain (outside the CDR3, taken from reference TRBV11-3 and TRBJ1-2): EAGVVQSPRYKIIEKKQPVAFWCNPISGHNTLYWYLQNLGQGPELLIRYENEEAVDDSQLPKDRFSAERLKGVDSTLKIQPAELGDSAVYLCASSLDGQGAVNYGYTFGSGTRLTVV.

This chain joins TRBV20-1 and TRBJ1-3; D is ambiguous. V was pared by 3 bases and J by 0 bases, with 15 bases between. Looked up from germline, CDR1 is DFQATT and CDR2 is SNEGSKA (reference sequence). This CDR3 has 16 residues. CDR3 nucleotide sequence: TGCAGTGCTAGTAATTCTGGACGACTCTCTGGAAACACCATATATTTT. Its protein product is CSASNSGRLSGNTIYF.

V and J are TRBV6-1 and TRBJ1-2, with no clear D. Trimming shortened V by 0 bases and J by 5 bases, and 7 bases separated the two germline ends. CDR1 is MNHNS, CDR2 SASEGT, per germline. The CDR3 contains 13 residues. The CDR3 nucleotides are TGTGCCAGCAGTGAAGCGCTAACGTATGGCTACACCTTC. Amino acid sequence: CASSEALTYGYTF.

This rearrangement joins TRBV14 to TRBJ1-1; D is uncertain. Deletions cut 4 bases from V and 4 bases from J, with 4 bases between. The germline CDR1 and CDR2 sequences are SGHDN and FVKESK. There are 11 residues in the CDR3. CDR3 residues: CASSRLTEAFF. Here the CDR3 DNA reads TGTGCCAGCAGCCGCCTCACTGAAGCTTTCTTT.

The count of this clone is one. This chain joins TRBV5-6 and TRBJ1-5; 7 nucleotides match TRBD1. The CDR3 is 15 amino acids. V shed 4 bases and J 3 bases; nucleotides not matched to a gene: 7. Germline-derived CDR1 and CDR2 are SGHDT and YYEEEE. CDR3 region: CASSPGTAYNQPQHF. Written as DNA, the CDR3 is TGTGCCAGCAGCCCCGGGACAGCTTACAATCAGCCCCAGCATTTT.

The chain employs TRBV4-3 and TRBJ2-1, with 10 bases identical to TRBD1. Germline values: CDR1 LGHNA, CDR2 YSLEER. Losses at the gene ends were 4 bases for V and 8 bases for J; bases not matched to a gene: 2. This CDR3 contains 13 residues. This CDR3 is CASSRDRGYEQFF. CDR3 DNA sequence: TGCGCCAGCAGCCGGGACAGGGGCTATGAGCAGTTCTTC.

The chain employs TRBV11-3 and TRBJ2-1; no clear D gene. Trimming removed 6 bases at V and 4 bases at J, with 10 bases between. This CDR3 region has 13 residues. CDR1 and CDR2 from the germline V gene are SGHNT and YENEEA. The DNA for the CDR3 is TGTGCCAGCAGTTCGCTCCTATACAATGAGCAGTTCTTC. Translated, it gives CASSSLLYNEQFF.

The V call is TRBV9, the J call TRBJ1-6; the match to TRBD1 covers 9 bases. The germline CDR1 and CDR2 sequences are SGDLS and YYNGEE. V was clipped by 0 bases and J by 10 bases; unmatched bases: 5. CDR3 size: 15 residues. The chain's CDR3 is CASSVDRGLGSPLHF. The DNA for the CDR3 is TGTGCCAGCAGCGTAGACAGGGGGCTAGGATCACCCCTCCACTTT.

J is TRBJ2-5 and V is TRBV5-1; D not certain. Per germline, CDR1 SGHRS and CDR2 YFSETQ. Trimming took 0 bases from V and 4 from J, leaving 16 bases between them. CDR3 length: 16 residues. CDR3 loop: CASSLGWQVGLETQYF. CDR3 nucleotide sequence: TGCGCCAGCAGCTTGGGTTGGCAGGTGGGCCTAGAGACCCAGTACTTC.

The rearrangement links TRBV19 to TRBJ1-1; D gene ambiguous. This CDR3 region has 12 residues. Looked up from germline, CDR1 is LNHDA and CDR2 is SQIVND (reference sequence). The V end lost 5 bases, the J end lost 4 bases, and 8 bases lay between the germline ends. For the CDR3, the DNA is TGTGCCAGTAGTTCGGGGTTCACTGAAGCTTTCTTT. Translation: CASSSGFTEAFF. The variable domain in full, completed from reference TRBV19 and TRBJ1-1, reads DGGITQSPKYLFRKEGQNVTLSCEQNLNHDAMYWYRQDPGQGLRLIYYSQIVNDFQKGDIAEGYSVSREKKESFPLTVTSAQKNPTAFYLCASSSGFTEAFFGQGTRLTVV.

V gene TRBV20-1 combines with J gene TRBJ1-1; no definite D call. V lost 8 bases and J 2 bases, leaving 9 bases between the germline ends. CDR1 DFQATT and CDR2 SNEGSKA come from the germline V gene (reference sequence). The CDR3 has 11 residues. The DNA of the CDR3 is TGCAGTCGACGGGAAAACACTGAAGCTTTCTTT. Amino acids: CSRRENTEAFF.

The chain has TRBV27 and TRBJ2-5; D is possibly TRBD2 (6 bases). V lost 5 bases and J 0 bases, leaving 10 bases between the germline ends. CDR3 size: 14 residues. Germline values: CDR1 MNHEY, CDR2 SMNVEV (reference sequence). The CDR3 protein is CASSPGVYQETQYF. DNA for the CDR3: TGTGCCAGCAGTCCGGGGGTGTACCAAGAGACCCAGTACTTC.

V gene TRBV28 combines with J gene TRBJ2-7; D is uncertain. V lost 3 bases, J lost 1 base, and 4 bases lay in between. CDR1 MDHEN and CDR2 SYDVKM come from the germline V gene. CDR3 length equals 12 residues. The CDR3 spells CASSFGSYEQYF. The CDR3 DNA is TGTGCCAGCAGTTTTGGGTCCTACGAGCAGTACTTC.

The rearrangement joins TRBV7-9 to TRBJ2-7; D uncertain. CDR1 is SEHNR and CDR2 is FQNEAQ in the germline V gene (reference sequence). The V gene lost 7 bases and the J gene lost 5 bases, with 12 bases spanning the gap. This CDR3 has 12 residues. The CDR3 loop reads CASTLAAHEQYF. In DNA, the CDR3 is TGTGCCAGCACCCTGGCAGCCCACGAGCAGTACTTC.

The CDR3 DNA follows: TGTGCCAGCAGCTTAGGAGCCTCGAGGGGTGGCTACACCTTC. Amino acid sequence: CASSLGASRGGYTF. The chain carries TRBV11-2 and TRBJ1-2; D may be TRBD1 (5 bases). The CDR3 runs 14 residues. V was cut by 1 base and J by 7 bases, with 13 bases left in between. Germline V CDR1 and CDR2: SGHAT, FQNNGV. The entire variable domain, with the rest obtained from reference TRBV11-2 and TRBJ1-2, is as follows: EAGVAQSPRYKIIEKRQSVAFWCNPISGHATLYWYQQILGQGPKLLIQFQNNGVVDDSQLPKDRFSAERLKGVDSTLKIQPAKLEDSAVYLCASSLGASRGGYTFGSGTRLTVV.

This chain connects TRBV7-9 to TRBJ2-2; D could derive from TRBD1 or TRBD2 (6 bases each). CDR1 SEHNR and CDR2 FQNEAQ come from the germline V gene (reference sequence). The CDR3 length is 16 residues. The V gene lost 2 bases and the J gene lost 3 bases, with 13 bases spanning the gap. CDR3 sequence: CASSLWGAMDTGELFF. The CDR3 DNA sequence: TGTGCCAGCAGCTTATGGGGGGCTATGGACACCGGGGAGCTGTTTTTT. The variable domain in full, completed from reference TRBV7-9 and TRBJ2-2, reads DTGVSQNPRHKITKRGQNVTFRCDPISEHNRLYWYRQTLGQGPEFLTYFQNEAQLEKSRLLSDRFSAERPKGSFSTLEIQRTEQGDSAMYLCASSLWGAMDTGELFFGEGSRLTVL.